This T cell receptor (beta chain) was found in a study of T cells in localized non-small cell lung cancer. Study results and limitations: Uninvolved adjacent lung had higher T cell clonality than tumor and all other tissues. Appearing in adjacent lung were a median roughly 57 of the top 100 tumor clones.

The CDR3 length is 13 residues. CDR1 SGHVT and CDR2 SQSDAQ come from the germline V gene. The V and J ends lost 2 bases and 3 bases respectively, with 7 bases between them. Here immunoSEQ multiplex PCR was the method, and the copy in TCRdb shows in-frame clones only, minus some. The sample has 1,900 or so clones, roughly a quarter seen once; the top ten hold more than 15%. This clone was seen only a few times. The antigen is undetermined. The chain uses TRBV7-4 and TRBJ2-5; D not certain. The sequences come from lung tumor tissue, collected before any cancer treatment. The TCR sequence derives from a female donor older than 55 with stage II squamous cell lung carcinoma. The CDR3 here is CASSLRPEETQYF. The CDR3 DNA reads TGTGCCAGCAGCTTACGGCCAGAAGAGACCCAGTACTTC.